These T cell receptor beta chains were read from a single sample in a study of CD8 T cells in ankylosing spondylitis. From the 5' RACE reads, TCRdb called clonotypes with MiXCR, one entry per CDR3 protein. The sample includes about 500,000 distinct CDR3 sequences, about 5.7% of them seen just once. Source material: blood, either unsorted or a sorted T cell fraction (not recorded which). These receptors were taken from a male donor with ankylosing spondylitis. The CDR3 runs from the conserved cysteine through the conserved F or W. The order of the fields is D gene, CDR3 length, V gene, J gene, clone size, CDR3 protein, CDR3 DNA. A D gene is named only where the DNA matches it firmly. Size is stated for part of the rows, as once, few or many counts, or as a class when the clone is expanded.

D gene: NA
CDR3 length: 12
V gene: TRBV6-2/TRBV6-3
J gene: TRBJ1-2
clone size: many
CDR3 protein: CASSKDSYGYTF
CDR3 DNA: TGTGCCAGCAGTAAGGACAGTTATGGCTACACCTTC

D gene: NA
CDR3 length: 17
V gene: TRBV4-3
J gene: TRBJ2-3
clone size: few
CDR3 protein: CASSQDSTGLSTDTQYF
CDR3 DNA: TGCGCCAGCAGCCAAGATTCTACGGGGCTTAGCACAGATACGCAGTATTTT

D gene: TRBD1
CDR3 length: 16
V gene: TRBV11-1
J gene: TRBJ2-5
clone size: few
CDR3 protein: CASSSHYRGARETQYF
CDR3 DNA: TGTGCCAGCAGCTCCCACTACAGGGGAGCAAGAGAGACCCAGTACTTC

D gene: NA
CDR3 length: 15
V gene: TRBV25-1
J gene: TRBJ1-1
clone size: NA
CDR3 protein: CASSESGAGLTEAFF
CDR3 DNA: TGTGCCAGCAGTGAATCGGGGGCAGGTCTCACTGAAGCTTTCTTT

D gene: NA
CDR3 length: 16
V gene: TRBV18
J gene: TRBJ2-7
clone size: few
CDR3 protein: CASSHLSDMLRLEQYF
CDR3 DNA: TGTGCCAGCTCCCATCTTTCTGACATGTTAAGACTCGAGCAGTACTTC

D gene: NA
CDR3 length: 13
V gene: TRBV2
J gene: TRBJ1-3
clone size: NA
CDR3 protein: CASSEDGGNTIYF
CDR3 DNA: TGTGCCAGCAGTGAAGACGGTGGAAACACCATATATTTT

D gene: NA
CDR3 length: 13
V gene: TRBV4-3
J gene: TRBJ1-1
clone size: many
CDR3 protein: CASSQELSTEAFF
CDR3 DNA: TGCGCCAGCAGCCAAGAATTATCCACTGAAGCTTTCTTT

D gene: TRBD2
CDR3 length: 15
V gene: TRBV6-5
J gene: TRBJ2-1
clone size: many
CDR3 protein: CASSYSGVAGLNRFF
CDR3 DNA: TGTGCCAGCAGTTACTCGGGGGTAGCGGGATTGAACCGGTTCTTC

D gene: TRBD1
CDR3 length: 15
V gene: TRBV4-1
J gene: TRBJ2-1
clone size: many
CDR3 protein: CASSDGQGSYNEQFF
CDR3 DNA: TGCGCCAGCAGCGACGGACAGGGGTCCTACAATGAGCAGTTCTTC

D gene: TRBD2
CDR3 length: 16
V gene: TRBV20-1
J gene: TRBJ2-4
clone size: many
CDR3 protein: CSAIIWGLAGGDIQYF
CDR3 DNA: TGCAGTGCTATCATCTGGGGGCTAGCGGGGGGCGACATTCAGTACTTC

D gene: NA
CDR3 length: 16
V gene: TRBV5-1
J gene: TRBJ2-1
clone size: many
CDR3 protein: CASSLDSGGSYNEQFF
CDR3 DNA: TGCGCCAGCAGCTTGGATTCCGGCGGGTCCTACAATGAGCAGTTCTTC

D gene: NA
CDR3 length: 13
V gene: TRBV12-3/TRBV12-4
J gene: TRBJ1-1
clone size: many
CDR3 protein: CASSFGGEDEAFF
CDR3 DNA: TGTGCCAGCAGTTTTGGAGGGGAGGATGAAGCTTTCTTT

D gene: NA
CDR3 length: 13
V gene: TRBV5-1
J gene: TRBJ2-5
clone size: many
CDR3 protein: CASSPAPQETQYF
CDR3 DNA: TGCGCCAGCAGCCCGGCCCCGCAAGAGACCCAGTACTTC

D gene: NA
CDR3 length: 14
V gene: TRBV12-3/TRBV12-4
J gene: TRBJ1-2
clone size: many
CDR3 protein: CASSRGPKNYGYTF
CDR3 DNA: TGTGCCAGCAGCAGGGGACCCAAGAACTATGGCTACACCTTC

D gene: NA
CDR3 length: 14
V gene: TRBV20-1
J gene: TRBJ1-5
clone size: many
CDR3 protein: CSAGWGNSNQPQHF
CDR3 DNA: TGCAGTGCGGGGTGGGGGAATAGCAATCAGCCCCAGCATTTT

D gene: NA
CDR3 length: 15
V gene: TRBV28
J gene: TRBJ2-4
clone size: many
CDR3 protein: CASSFLGTRKNIQYF
CDR3 DNA: TGTGCCAGCAGTTTTCTGGGCACTCGAAAAAACATTCAGTACTTC

D gene: NA
CDR3 length: 15
V gene: TRBV6-1
J gene: TRBJ1-5
clone size: many
CDR3 protein: CASSAGRFSNQPQHF
CDR3 DNA: TGTGCCAGCAGTGCGGGACGGTTTAGCAATCAGCCCCAGCATTTT

D gene: NA
CDR3 length: 15
V gene: TRBV10-3
J gene: TRBJ2-7
clone size: NA
CDR3 protein: CAISESGGGLYEQYF
CDR3 DNA: TGTGCCATCAGTGAGTCGGGGGGCGGACTCTACGAGCAGTACTTC

D gene: NA
CDR3 length: 13
V gene: TRBV5-1
J gene: TRBJ1-1
clone size: many
CDR3 protein: CASSEGVNTEAFF
CDR3 DNA: TGCGCCAGCAGCGAGGGGGTGAACACTGAAGCTTTCTTT

D gene: NA
CDR3 length: 15
V gene: TRBV5-5
J gene: TRBJ2-3
clone size: many
CDR3 protein: CASSLRSYGTDTQYF
CDR3 DNA: TGTGCCAGCAGCTTGCGCTCATATGGCACAGATACGCAGTATTTT

D gene: TRBD1
CDR3 length: 19
V gene: TRBV7-3
J gene: TRBJ2-7
clone size: many
CDR3 protein: CASSLSLPLETGHSYEQYF
CDR3 DNA: TGTGCCAGCAGCTTAAGTCTTCCACTCGAGACAGGGCACTCCTACGAGCAGTACTTC

D gene: NA
CDR3 length: 12
V gene: TRBV7-2
J gene: TRBJ2-3
clone size: many
CDR3 protein: CASSFFVSTQYF
CDR3 DNA: TGTGCCAGCAGCTTTTTCGTGAGTACGCAGTATTTT

D gene: NA
CDR3 length: 14
V gene: TRBV7-2
J gene: TRBJ1-1
clone size: NA
CDR3 protein: CASGLRDLETEAFF
CDR3 DNA: TGTGCCAGCGGACTACGGGACTTGGAGACTGAAGCTTTCTTT

D gene: TRBD2
CDR3 length: 14
V gene: TRBV5-4
J gene: TRBJ2-5
clone size: NA
CDR3 protein: CASSGGQGRGAQYF
CDR3 DNA: TGTGCCAGCAGCGGGGGGCAGGGGCGGGGGGCCCAGTACTTC

D gene: NA
CDR3 length: 13
V gene: TRBV6-2/TRBV6-3
J gene: TRBJ1-1
clone size: many
CDR3 protein: CASSYGVGTEAFF
CDR3 DNA: TGTGCCAGCAGTTACGGGGTCGGCACTGAAGCTTTCTTT

D gene: TRBD1
CDR3 length: 17
V gene: TRBV7-2
J gene: TRBJ2-1
clone size: many
CDR3 protein: CASSGVKDRGSYNEQFF
CDR3 DNA: TGTGCCAGCAGCGGGGTAAAAGACAGGGGGTCCTACAATGAGCAGTTCTTC

D gene: NA
CDR3 length: 15
V gene: TRBV2
J gene: TRBJ2-5
clone size: many
CDR3 protein: CASRERGGQQETQYF
CDR3 DNA: TGTGCCAGCAGAGAACGGGGCGGCCAACAAGAGACCCAGTACTTC

D gene: NA
CDR3 length: 17
V gene: TRBV11-3
J gene: TRBJ1-6
clone size: NA
CDR3 protein: CASSLDQLDSYNSPLHF
CDR3 DNA: TGTGCCAGCAGCTTAGATCAGCTGGACTCCTATAATTCACCCCTCCACTTT

D gene: NA
CDR3 length: 17
V gene: TRBV5-1
J gene: TRBJ2-7
clone size: many
CDR3 protein: CASSLGGSGKSSYEQYF
CDR3 DNA: TGCGCCAGCAGCTTGGGTGGTAGCGGTAAAAGCTCCTACGAGCAGTACTTC

D gene: TRBD1
CDR3 length: 14
V gene: TRBV10-3
J gene: TRBJ1-4
clone size: NA
CDR3 protein: CAIRKGQGGEKLFF
CDR3 DNA: TGTGCCATCAGAAAGGGACAGGGAGGTGAAAAACTGTTTTTT

D gene: NA
CDR3 length: 14
V gene: TRBV5-1
J gene: TRBJ1-2
clone size: many
CDR3 protein: CASKPLRPGEGYTF
CDR3 DNA: TGCGCCAGCAAACCCCTCCGCCCGGGAGAAGGCTACACCTTC

D gene: NA
CDR3 length: 14
V gene: TRBV11-3
J gene: TRBJ2-7
clone size: few
CDR3 protein: CASSLDPVSDEQYF
CDR3 DNA: TGTGCCAGCAGCTTAGATCCAGTGAGTGACGAGCAGTACTTC

D gene: TRBD2
CDR3 length: 14
V gene: TRBV3-1
J gene: TRBJ2-4
clone size: few
CDR3 protein: CASSPGGAQNIQYF
CDR3 DNA: TGTGCCAGCAGCCCGGGGGGAGCCCAAAACATTCAGTACTTC

D gene: TRBD1
CDR3 length: 16
V gene: TRBV27
J gene: TRBJ1-6
clone size: many
CDR3 protein: CASSLRGDRVDSPLHF
CDR3 DNA: TGTGCCAGCAGTTTAAGGGGCGACAGGGTGGATTCACCCCTCCACTTT

D gene: TRBD1
CDR3 length: 15
V gene: TRBV6-2/TRBV6-3
J gene: TRBJ2-7
clone size: NA
CDR3 protein: CASSHLGTGIYEQYF
CDR3 DNA: TGTGCCAGCAGTCACCTCGGGACAGGGATATACGAGCAGTACTTC

D gene: TRBD2
CDR3 length: 15
V gene: TRBV9
J gene: TRBJ2-5
clone size: many
CDR3 protein: CASSVTSGSQETQYF
CDR3 DNA: TGTGCCAGCAGCGTGACTAGCGGGAGTCAAGAGACCCAGTACTTC

D gene: NA
CDR3 length: 13
V gene: TRBV5-1
J gene: TRBJ2-7
clone size: many
CDR3 protein: CASASRSTYEQYF
CDR3 DNA: TGCGCCAGTGCTAGCAGATCAACCTACGAGCAGTACTTC

D gene: NA
CDR3 length: 13
V gene: TRBV5-1
J gene: TRBJ1-2
clone size: few
CDR3 protein: CASRTGTNPGYTF
CDR3 DNA: TGCGCCAGCAGGACCGGGACAAATCCTGGCTACACCTTC

D gene: TRBD1
CDR3 length: 13
V gene: TRBV4-3
J gene: TRBJ2-2
clone size: many
CDR3 protein: CANGQGAVGELFF
CDR3 DNA: TGCGCCAACGGACAGGGGGCGGTCGGGGAGCTGTTTTTT

D gene: NA
CDR3 length: 14
V gene: TRBV6-2/TRBV6-3
J gene: TRBJ2-7
clone size: many
CDR3 protein: CASSYSGPSGEQYF
CDR3 DNA: TGTGCCAGCAGTTACTCGGGGCCCAGCGGCGAGCAGTACTTC

D gene: TRBD1
CDR3 length: 17
V gene: TRBV5-6
J gene: TRBJ1-4
clone size: many
CDR3 protein: CASSTQDRGVANEKLFF
CDR3 DNA: TGTGCCAGCAGCACCCAGGACAGGGGGGTGGCTAATGAAAAACTGTTTTTT

D gene: TRBD1
CDR3 length: 14
V gene: TRBV28
J gene: TRBJ2-1
clone size: NA
CDR3 protein: CASSPRGTVFEQFF
CDR3 DNA: TGTGCCAGCAGTCCTAGAGGGACAGTTTTTGAGCAGTTCTTC

D gene: NA
CDR3 length: 16
V gene: TRBV4-1
J gene: TRBJ1-1
clone size: NA
CDR3 protein: CASSQRGRGSNTEAFF
CDR3 DNA: TGCGCCAGCAGCCAGAGGGGCCGGGGTTCGAACACTGAAGCTTTCTTT